A selection of T cell receptor beta chains follows, all from one sample in a study of human T cells and chemical hapten exposure. Each CDR3 protein gets one entry after TCRdb re-called the RACE reads with MiXCR. The data show approximately 180,000 distinct CDR3 sequences, roughly 30% seen once. The sample consisted of whole blood, taken in connection with sensitization to the hapten diphenylcyclopropenone (DPC). These receptors all come from a woman between 25 and 40 years old with alopecia areata. Some clones in this sample may be carry-over from other donors' samples. Each CDR3 is given with its conserved first and last residue. D genes are given only for firm matches. Rows may omit the clone size; those that give it use once, few, many or a size class.

d_call clone_size j_call v_call cdr3_aa cdr3_nt
NA few TRBJ1-1 TRBV30 CAWMNWDREAFF TGTGCCTGGATGAACTGGGACCGTGAAGCTTTCTTT
NA NA TRBJ2-6 TRBV11-2 CASSVSGGSGANVLTF TGTGCCAGCAGCGTGAGTGGGGGCTCTGGGGCCAACGTCCTGACTTTC
NA NA TRBJ1-1 TRBV29-1 CSVEAGVGGQAFF TGCAGCGTTGAAGCAGGGGTCGGGGGGCAAGCTTTCTTT
NA NA TRBJ2-5 TRBV7-9 CASSLAADSKETQYF TGTGCCAGCAGCTTAGCCGCGGACAGTAAAGAGACCCAGTACTTC
TRBD1 few TRBJ2-1 TRBV28 CASNPGTGFYNEQFF TGTGCCAGCAATCCCGGGACAGGGTTCTACAATGAGCAGTTCTTC
NA many TRBJ2-7 TRBV7-2 CASSLGPGALYEQYF TGTGCCAGCAGCTTAGGACCAGGCGCCCTCTACGAGCAGTACTTC
TRBD2 few TRBJ2-4 TRBV6-2/TRBV6-3 CASSPLRKKAGVLYIQYF TGTGCCAGCAGTCCTCTCCGGAAAAAAGCGGGGGTGCTATATATTCAGTACTTC
NA NA TRBJ1-1 TRBV3-1 CASSQGLGAMNTEAFF TGTGCCAGCAGCCAAGGGCTGGGAGCTATGAACACTGAAGCTTTCTTT
NA few TRBJ1-1 TRBV7-2 CASSLEENTEAFF TGTGCCAGCAGCTTAGAAGAGAACACTGAAGCTTTCTTT
NA NA TRBJ2-2 TRBV9 CASSVVWGRDTGELFF TGTGCCAGCAGCGTAGTCTGGGGGCGAGACACCGGGGAGCTGTTTTTT
TRBD1 NA TRBJ1-2 TRBV9 CASSIRTGMDYGYTF TGTGCCAGCAGCATCAGGACAGGGATGGACTATGGCTACACCTTC
NA few TRBJ1-2 TRBV6-2/TRBV6-3 CASSADSYGYTF TGTGCCAGCAGTGCCGACAGCTATGGCTACACCTTC
TRBD2 NA TRBJ2-1 TRBV4-1 CASSQVLLVAGDEQFF TGCGCCAGCAGCCAAGTGTTACTAGTAGCGGGCGATGAGCAGTTCTTC
TRBD1 few TRBJ1-1 TRBV29-1 CSVEDRGRTEAFF TGCAGCGTAGAAGACAGGGGCAGGACTGAAGCTTTCTTT
NA NA TRBJ2-3 TRBV20-1 CGASNRRDNTDTQYF TGCGGTGCTAGTAACCGGCGGGACAACACAGATACGCAGTATTTT
NA few TRBJ2-1 TRBV6-1 CASSVQDIHNEQFF TGTGCCAGCAGTGTACAAGACATACACAATGAGCAGTTCTTC
NA few TRBJ2-1 TRBV27 CASKNSYNEQFF TGTGCCAGCAAGAATTCCTACAATGAGCAGTTCTTC
TRBD2 few TRBJ2-3 TRBV5-1 CASSLATTSGSTDTQYF TGCGCCAGCAGCTTGGCGACGACTAGCGGGAGCACAGATACGCAGTATTTT
TRBD2 few TRBJ2-3 TRBV7-2 CASSLRPGLAGSTDTQYF TGTGCCAGCAGCTTGAGACCGGGACTAGCGGGAAGCACAGATACGCAGTATTTT